Listed below are T cell receptor beta chains from one sample, sequenced in a study of T-cell reconstitution after alpha-beta-depleted transplantation in children. TCRdb reprocessed the PCR reads via MiXCR and lists one record per CDR3 protein. The table lists 200,000 to 250,000 distinct CDR3 sequences, 11% of them singletons, with approximately 28% in the top ten. The sequencing used PBMCs, collected before TCRalphabeta/CD19-depleted stem cell transplant. The receptors shown here come from a child younger than two with acute myeloid leukemia, due to receive a stem cell transplant. The CDR3 runs from the conserved cysteine through the conserved F or W. The D gene is left open where the match is weak. Clone size appears in some rows only: once, few, many, or a class for an expanded clone.

-,TRBV28,many,TRBJ1-1,CASSTGINTEAFF,TGTGCCAGCAGCACAGGGATCAACACTGAAGCTTTCTTT
TRBD1,TRBV6-1,-,TRBJ2-1,CASRTRRDRGPNEQFF,TGTGCCAGCAGAACACGCCGGGACAGGGGGCCGAATGAGCAGTTCTTC
TRBD2,TRBV12-3/TRBV12-4,many,TRBJ2-1,CASSRTSGRINEQFF,TGTGCCAGCAGTCGGACTAGCGGGAGAATCAATGAGCAGTTCTTC
TRBD2,TRBV5-1,many,TRBJ2-3,CASIPGLAGGPPSVDTQYF,TGCGCCAGCATCCCGGGACTAGCGGGGGGCCCGCCTTCCGTAGATACGCAGTATTTT
-,TRBV3-1,many,TRBJ2-7,CASSQVAGKSYEQYF,TGTGCCAGCAGCCAAGTGGCGGGAAAGTCCTACGAGCAGTACTTC
-,TRBV20-1,many,TRBJ2-5,CSARDSKLLGTQYF,TGCAGTGCTCGGGACTCGAAGCTCCTAGGGACCCAGTACTTC
-,TRBV20-1,many,TRBJ2-1,CSANGQVHNEQFF,TGCAGTGCTAATGGGCAGGTCCACAATGAGCAGTTCTTC
-,TRBV6-5,many,TRBJ2-1,CASSPAHGSDEQFF,TGTGCCAGCAGCCCCGCCCACGGGAGCGATGAGCAGTTCTTC
-,TRBV2,-,TRBJ1-2,CASSGYSYTF,TGTGCCAGCAGTGGATATAGCTACACCTTC
-,TRBV20-1,many,TRBJ2-1,CSAGLTREQFF,TGCAGTGCTGGACTGACCCGTGAGCAGTTCTTC
-,TRBV6-2/TRBV6-3,many,TRBJ2-7,CASSWGAYYEQYF,TGTGCCAGCAGTTGGGGGGCTTACTACGAGCAGTACTTC
TRBD1,TRBV9,many,TRBJ1-1,CASSARQGFDTEAFF,TGTGCCAGCAGCGCCCGACAGGGTTTCGACACTGAAGCTTTCTTT
TRBD2,TRBV29-1,many,TRBJ2-2,CSVDGGAGELFF,TGCAGCGTCGACGGGGGGGCCGGGGAGCTGTTTTTT
-,TRBV20-1,many,TRBJ2-2,CSAGEEVNTGELFF,TGCAGTGCTGGGGAAGAGGTGAACACCGGGGAGCTGTTTTTT
-,TRBV30,-,TRBJ2-5,CAWSVAALLEAQYF,TGTGCCTGGAGTGTGGCGGCCCTTCTTGAGGCCCAGTACTTC
TRBD2,TRBV6-1,-,TRBJ2-3,CASSDVTSGREDTQYF,TGTGCCAGCAGTGATGTAACTAGCGGGAGAGAAGATACGCAGTATTTT
-,TRBV20-1,many,TRBJ2-5,CSAQGNQETQYF,TGCAGTGCCCAGGGAAACCAAGAGACCCAGTACTTC
TRBD1,TRBV4-1,many,TRBJ1-2,CASSRSTGGGYTF,TGCGCCAGCAGCCGATCGACAGGGGGTGGCTACACCTTC
-,TRBV2,many,TRBJ1-1,CASTGALGTEAFF,TGTGCCAGCACAGGTGCCCTGGGGACTGAAGCTTTCTTT
TRBD2,TRBV20-1,many,TRBJ2-7,CSATPGLAGGMYEQYF,TGCAGTGCTACGCCGGGACTAGCGGGAGGGATGTACGAGCAGTACTTC
-,TRBV5-1,many,TRBJ2-3,CASSLSEPTDTQYF,TGCGCCAGCAGCTTGTCAGAACCCACAGATACGCAGTATTTT
TRBD2,TRBV5-1,many,TRBJ2-2,CASSLASSGGPNTGELFF,TGCGCCAGCAGCTTGGCCTCTTCGGGGGGGCCGAACACCGGGGAGCTGTTTTTT
TRBD1,TRBV27,many,TRBJ1-5,CASSSTGWGQPQHF,TGTGCCAGCAGTTCGACAGGGTGGGGTCAGCCCCAGCATTTT
-,TRBV5-4,-,TRBJ2-7,CASSPGGQLTFYEQYF,TGTGCCAGCAGCCCCGGGGGACAGCTAACTTTCTACGAGCAGTACTTC
TRBD2,TRBV5-4,many,TRBJ2-5,CASSLAIAGQETQYF,TGTGCCAGCAGCTTGGCGATAGCGGGACAAGAGACCCAGTACTTC
-,TRBV20-1,many,TRBJ2-1,CSARARVHYNEQFF,TGCAGTGCTAGGGCTAGGGTCCACTACAATGAGCAGTTCTTC
TRBD1,TRBV5-1,many,TRBJ1-3,CASSPGQGAFSGNTIYF,TGCGCCAGCAGCCCAGGACAGGGGGCGTTCTCTGGAAACACCATATATTTT
TRBD2,TRBV5-1,many,TRBJ2-1,CASSSPGLVDNEQFF,TGCGCCAGCAGCTCCCCGGGACTAGTGGACAATGAGCAGTTCTTC
-,TRBV25-1,-,TRBJ2-1,CASSPGSSDNEQFF,TGTGCAAGCAGTCCCGGGAGTAGCGACAATGAGCAGTTCTTC
-,TRBV11-2,-,TRBJ2-1,CASSPTGLQGFF,TGTGCCAGCAGCCCGACCGGGCTCCAAGGATTCTTC
-,TRBV3-1,-,TRBJ1-1,CASSLFWGDTEAFF,TGTGCCAGCAGCCTGTTTTGGGGAGACACTGAAGCTTTCTTT
-,TRBV6-2/TRBV6-3,-,TRBJ2-4,CASSLPQGIVKNIQYF,TGTGCCAGCAGTCTGCCCCAGGGAATTGTCAAAAACATTCAGTACTTC
-,TRBV7-9,many,TRBJ2-3,CASSLLAGGHTDTQYF,TGTGCCAGCAGCTTACTAGCAGGGGGGCACACAGATACGCAGTATTTT
-,TRBV11-2,many,TRBJ2-1,CASSPQGTNEQFF,TGTGCCAGCAGCCCCCAGGGAACCAATGAGCAGTTCTTC
-,TRBV5-6,many,TRBJ1-2,CASSLGRAYGYTF,TGTGCCAGCAGCTTAGGACGGGCCTATGGCTACACCTTC
-,TRBV10-3,many,TRBJ2-7,CAISELTDSLGQYF,TGTGCCATCAGTGAGCTGACAGACTCTTTGGGGCAGTACTTC
TRBD1,TRBV10-3,many,TRBJ1-2,CATQEGQGRGYTF,TGTGCCACCCAGGAGGGACAGGGTAGGGGCTACACCTTC
TRBD2,TRBV5-1,many,TRBJ2-3,CASSLRLADTDTQYF,TGCGCCAGCAGCTTGAGGCTAGCGGACACAGATACGCAGTATTTT
-,TRBV7-9,many,TRBJ1-1,CASSLRGTNTEAFF,TGTGCCAGCAGCTTAAGGGGAACGAACACTGAAGCTTTCTTT
TRBD1,TRBV5-1,many,TRBJ2-5,CASSSGTADQETQYF,TGCGCCAGCAGCTCTGGGACAGCTGATCAAGAGACCCAGTACTTC
-,TRBV7-9,-,TRBJ1-4,CASSVGRSNEKLFF,TGTGCCAGCAGCGTGGGGAGGTCTAATGAAAAACTGTTTTTT
-,TRBV11-2,many,TRBJ1-1,CATLLGNTEAFF,TGTGCCACCTTGCTGGGGAACACTGAAGCTTTCTTT
TRBD2,TRBV10-3,many,TRBJ2-7,CAIQAGAGYEQYF,TGTGCCATTCAAGCGGGAGCGGGATACGAGCAGTACTTC
TRBD1,TRBV20-1,many,TRBJ1-2,CSAGRQGDRNGYTF,TGCAGTGCTGGGCGACAGGGGGATCGGAATGGCTACACCTTC
TRBD2,TRBV20-1,many,TRBJ2-1,CSARNLRTSGTSYNEQFF,TGCAGTGCTAGAAACCTCCGGACTAGCGGGACCTCCTACAATGAGCAGTTCTTC
TRBD2,TRBV23-1,few,TRBJ2-4,CANQFGLAGVLQYF,TGCGCCAATCAGTTTGGACTAGCGGGAGTTCTTCAGTACTTC
-,TRBV12-3/TRBV12-4,many,TRBJ1-4,CASSFRDPNEKLFF,TGTGCCAGCAGTTTTAGGGACCCTAATGAAAAACTGTTTTTT
TRBD1,TRBV7-9,many,TRBJ2-3,CASSLSGGADTQYF,TGTGCCAGCAGCTTATCAGGGGGTGCAGATACGCAGTATTTT
-,TRBV15,many,TRBJ2-2,CATSRDRVAGELFF,TGTGCCACCAGCAGAGACAGGGTTGCCGGGGAGCTGTTTTTT
-,TRBV5-5,many,TRBJ1-2,CASSLSQNSNYGYTF,TGTGCCAGCAGCTTAAGTCAGAACTCTAACTATGGCTACACCTTC